The 16 T cell receptor beta chains listed next were all sequenced from one sample in a study of OX40 agonist ivuxolimab in advanced cancers. Only in-frame clones appear in the TCRdb table, and some are missing; sequencing was by immunoSEQ multiplex PCR. Of 15,000 to 20,000 clones listed, almost 95% are singletons. The sample in question was CD4+ or CD8+ T cells sorted from blood, obtained in a trial of the OX40 agonist ivuxolimab. The receptors derive from an adult with an advanced solid tumor such as melanoma, head and neck, liver or kidney cancer.

The CDR3 region has the DNA TGTGCCAGCAACGCGGGCTCCTACAATGAGCAGTTCTTC. Protein: CASNAGSYNEQFF. This sequence joins TRBV11-2 and TRBJ2-1, with D possibly matching TRBD2 (5 bases). This CDR3 region has 13 residues. V was shortened by 7 bases and J by 0 bases, with 7 bases between the two germline ends. Germline V gene lookup returns CDR1 SGHAT and CDR2 FQNNGV. Full variable domain (rest looked up from reference TRBV11-2 and TRBJ2-1): EAGVAQSPRYKIIEKRQSVAFWCNPISGHATLYWYQQILGQGPKLLIQFQNNGVVDDSQLPKDRFSAERLKGVDSTLKIQPAKLEDSAVYLCASNAGSYNEQFFGPGTRLTVL.

The gene calls are TRBV28 and TRBJ1-2; D is ambiguous. Germline CDR1 and CDR2: MDHEN and SYDVKM. The V end lost 3 bases, the J end lost 1 base, and 6 bases lay between the germline ends. The CDR3 loop spans 13 amino acids. CDR3 in DNA: TGTGCCAGCAGTTTCGAGCTTAACTATGGCTACACCTTC. This gives the protein CASSFELNYGYTF.

The chain combines TRBV2 with TRBJ1-1, with D hard to call. V was trimmed by 2 bases and J by 0 bases, leaving 16 bases between them. CDR1 and CDR2 from the germline V gene are SNHLY and FYNNEI. The CDR3 consists of 17 residues. Here the CDR3 reads CASSERSAGYMNTEAFF. The CDR3, as DNA: TGTGCCAGCAGTGAAAGGTCGGCCGGATACATGAACACTGAAGCTTTCTTT.

This clone was recorded once. The chain is built from TRBV9 and TRBJ1-3, with a tentative D call TRBD1 (6 bases). The CDR3 has 15 amino acids. The ends were cut back, 4 bases at V and 4 bases at J, with 15 bases in the middle. The germline gives CDR1 SGDLS, CDR2 YYNGEE. This CDR3 is CASSPGDLVGNTIYF. The CDR3 DNA reads as TGTGCCAGCAGCCCAGGGGACCTCGTAGGAAACACCATATATTTT.

V usage is TRBV7-9 and J usage is TRBJ2-7; 7 bases map to TRBD1. V was pared by 2 bases and J by 5 bases, with 9 bases of the junction left unmatched. CDR3 size: 15 residues. CDR1 SEHNR and CDR2 FQNEAQ come from the germline V gene (reference sequence). DNA for the CDR3: TGTGCCAGCAGCTTACCGCGACAGGGCGGAGACGAGCAGTACTTC. It specifies CASSLPRQGGDEQYF.

The chain employs TRBV27 and TRBJ2-2; D is unresolved. Trimming stripped 6 bases from V and 2 bases from J, with 13 bases between. The germline V gene has CDR1 MNHEY and CDR2 SMNVEV (reference sequence). The CDR3 is made up of 15 amino acids. The CDR3 is CASSLLAGNTGELFF. The CDR3 bases are TGTGCCAGCAGCCTATTGGCTGGAAACACCGGGGAGCTGTTTTTT.

V and J are TRBV5-6 and TRBJ1-2; the D is unclear. Germline V gene sequence: CDR1 SGHDT, CDR2 YYEEEE. V gave up 0 bases and J gave up 3 bases, with 6 bases separating them. The CDR3 covers 13 residues. The CDR3 coding sequence is TGTGCCAGCAGCTTGGAAGGGTACTATGGCTACACCTTC. Its translation is CASSLEGYYGYTF.

The gene calls are TRBV7-4 and TRBJ1-1, with D perhaps matching TRBD1 (6 bases). With 6 bases removed from V and 1 base from J, the gap between germline ends came to 9 bases. The germline gives CDR1 SGHVT, CDR2 SQSDAQ. The CDR3 is 13 residues long. This chain's CDR3 is CASRRQANTEAFF. The DNA for the CDR3 is TGTGCCAGCAGAAGACAGGCGAACACTGAAGCTTTCTTT.

V usage is TRBV29-1 and J usage is TRBJ2-3; D may be TRBD1 (6 bases). V lost 7 bases and J lost 4, with 9 bases in between. The CDR3 is 11 residues long. CDR1 SQVTM and CDR2 ANQGSEA come from the germline V gene. In DNA form, the CDR3 reads TGCAGCGGATACAGGGCAGATACGCAGTATTTT. Protein product: CSGYRADTQYF.

CDR3 nucleotide sequence: TGTGCCAGCAGCTTAGACCATGGAGAGACCCAGTACTTC. Its translation: CASSLDHGETQYF. The chain couples TRBV11-3 to TRBJ2-5; no reliable D call. CDR1 is SGHNT, CDR2 YENEEA, per germline. V lost 0 bases, J lost 4 bases, and 6 bases lay in between. The CDR3 sequence is 13 residues long.

The chain is built from TRBV23-1 and TRBJ1-2; 8 bases map to TRBD1. TRBV23-1 is an ORF for which the function is uncertain. V lost 3 bases to trimming and J lost 5 bases; unmatched junction nucleotides: 14. The CDR3 contains 17 residues. The CDR3 here is CASSHLDRVVRIYGYTF. The CDR3, as DNA: TGCGCCAGCAGTCACCTGGACAGGGTAGTTCGGATTTATGGCTACACCTTC.

This chain links TRBV2 with TRBJ1-2; D is perhaps TRBD1 (5 bases). Germline V CDR1 and CDR2: SNHLY, FYNNEI. The length of the CDR3 is 13 residues. Deletions cut 8 bases from V and 3 bases from J, with 13 bases between. The CDR3 DNA is TGTGCCAGCCGGCCTCAGGGTTACTATGGCTACACCTTC. This gives the protein CASRPQGYYGYTF.

The chain carries TRBV10-2 and TRBJ2-5; perhaps TRBD2 as D (6 bases). The CDR3 covers 17 residues. V was cut by 4 bases and J by 4 bases, with 22 bases left in between. CDR1 is WSHSY and CDR2 is SAAADI in the germline V gene. The CDR3 reads CASSVFTGVSGGETQYF. The CDR3, as DNA: TGCGCCAGCAGTGTTTTCACGGGAGTATCGGGTGGAGAGACCCAGTACTTC.

The chain links TRBV19 to TRBJ2-2; D not resolved. This CDR3 is 10 amino acids long. V was shortened by 10 bases and J by 8 bases, with 8 bases between the two germline ends. Germline loops: CDR1 LNHDA, CDR2 SQIVND (reference sequence). CDR3 region: CATEGGELFF. CDR3 bases: TGTGCCACGGAAGGGGGGGAGCTGTTTTTT. The variable domain in full, with the rest retrieved from reference TRBV19 and TRBJ2-2, is DGGITQSPKYLFRKEGQNVTLSCEQNLNHDAMYWYRQDPGQGLRLIYYSQIVNDFQKGDIAEGYSVSREKKESFPLTVTSAQKNPTAFYLCATEGGELFFGEGSRLTVL.

J is TRBJ2-5 and V is TRBV7-9, with 8 bases that match TRBD2. The germline V gene has CDR1 SEHNR and CDR2 FQNEAQ (reference sequence). Unmatched junction bases numbered 8, after V lost 1 base and J lost 4 bases. The CDR3 has 16 amino acids. The CDR3 DNA follows: TGTGCCAGCAGCTTAGAAAGAGGCGGGGGGCTAGAGACCCAGTACTTC. Residues: CASSLERGGGLETQYF.

V gene TRBV5-6 combines with J gene TRBJ2-2, with D hard to call. CDR3 length: 15 residues. The V end lost 1 base, the J end lost 4 bases, and 11 bases lay between the germline ends. Germline V gene data show CDR1 as SGHDT and CDR2 as YYEEEE. CDR3 sequence reads: CASSLMMLGTGELFF. Here the CDR3 DNA reads TGTGCCAGCAGCTTGATGATGCTGGGCACCGGGGAGCTGTTTTTT. Complete variable domain (other parts from reference TRBV5-6 and TRBJ2-2): DAGVTQSPTHLIKTRGQQVTLRCSPKSGHDTVSWYQQALGQGPQFIFQYYEEEERQRGNFPDRFSGHQFPNYSSELNVNALLLGDSALYLCASSLMMLGTGELFFGEGSRLTVL.